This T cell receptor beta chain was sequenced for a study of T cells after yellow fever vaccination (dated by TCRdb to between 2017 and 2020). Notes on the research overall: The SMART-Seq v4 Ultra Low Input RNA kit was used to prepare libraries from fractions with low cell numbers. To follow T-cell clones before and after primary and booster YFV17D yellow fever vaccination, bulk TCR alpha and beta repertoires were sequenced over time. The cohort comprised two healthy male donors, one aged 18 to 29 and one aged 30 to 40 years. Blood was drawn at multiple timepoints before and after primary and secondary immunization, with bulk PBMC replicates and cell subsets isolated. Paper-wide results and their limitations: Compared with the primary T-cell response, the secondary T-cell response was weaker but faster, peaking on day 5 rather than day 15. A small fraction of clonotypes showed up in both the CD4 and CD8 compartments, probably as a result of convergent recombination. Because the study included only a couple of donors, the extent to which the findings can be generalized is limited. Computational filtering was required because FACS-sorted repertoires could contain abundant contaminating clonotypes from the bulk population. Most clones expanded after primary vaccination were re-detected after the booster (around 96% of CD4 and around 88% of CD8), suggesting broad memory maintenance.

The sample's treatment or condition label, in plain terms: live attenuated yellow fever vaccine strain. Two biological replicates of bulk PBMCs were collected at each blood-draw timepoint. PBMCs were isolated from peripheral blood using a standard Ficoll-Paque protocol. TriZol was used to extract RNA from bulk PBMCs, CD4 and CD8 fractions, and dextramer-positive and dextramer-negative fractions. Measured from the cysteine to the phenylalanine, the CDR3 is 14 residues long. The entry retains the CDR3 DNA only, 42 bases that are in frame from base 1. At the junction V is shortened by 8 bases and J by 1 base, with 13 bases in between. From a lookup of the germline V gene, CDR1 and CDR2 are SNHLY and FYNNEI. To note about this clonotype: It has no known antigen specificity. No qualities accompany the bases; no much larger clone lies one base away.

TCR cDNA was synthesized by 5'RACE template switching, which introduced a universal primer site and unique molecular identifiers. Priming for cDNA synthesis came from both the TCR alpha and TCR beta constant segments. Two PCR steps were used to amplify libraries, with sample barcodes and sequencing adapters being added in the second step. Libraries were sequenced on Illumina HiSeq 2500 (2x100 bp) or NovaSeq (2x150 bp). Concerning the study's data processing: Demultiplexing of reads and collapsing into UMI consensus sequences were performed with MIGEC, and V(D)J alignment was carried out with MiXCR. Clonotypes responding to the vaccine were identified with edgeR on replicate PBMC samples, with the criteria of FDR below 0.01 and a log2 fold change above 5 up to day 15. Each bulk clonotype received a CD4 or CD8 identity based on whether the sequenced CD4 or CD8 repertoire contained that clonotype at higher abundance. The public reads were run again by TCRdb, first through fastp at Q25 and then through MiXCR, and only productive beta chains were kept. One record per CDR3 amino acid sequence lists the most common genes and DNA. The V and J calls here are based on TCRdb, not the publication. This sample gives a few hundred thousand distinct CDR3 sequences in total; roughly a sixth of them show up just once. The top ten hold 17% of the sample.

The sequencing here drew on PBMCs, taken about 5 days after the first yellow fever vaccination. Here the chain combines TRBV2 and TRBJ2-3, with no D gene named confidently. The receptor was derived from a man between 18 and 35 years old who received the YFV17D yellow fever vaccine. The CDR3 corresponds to CASVVGIGTDTQYF. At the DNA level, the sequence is TGTGCCAGCGTTGTGGGGATCGGCACAGATACGCAGTATTTT.